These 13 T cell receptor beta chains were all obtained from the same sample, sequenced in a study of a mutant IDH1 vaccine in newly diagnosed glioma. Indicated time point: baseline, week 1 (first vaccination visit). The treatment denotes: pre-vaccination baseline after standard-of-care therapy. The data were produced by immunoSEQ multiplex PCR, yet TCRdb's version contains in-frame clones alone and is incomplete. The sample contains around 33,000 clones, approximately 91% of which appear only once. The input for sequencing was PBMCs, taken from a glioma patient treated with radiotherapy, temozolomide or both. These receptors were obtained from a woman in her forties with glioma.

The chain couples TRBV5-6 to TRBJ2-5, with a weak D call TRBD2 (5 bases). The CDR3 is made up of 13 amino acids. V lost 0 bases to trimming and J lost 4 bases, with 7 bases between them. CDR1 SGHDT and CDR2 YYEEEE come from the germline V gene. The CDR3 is CASSLDSGETQYF. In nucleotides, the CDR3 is TGTGCCAGCAGCTTGGACAGCGGAGAGACCCAGTACTTC.

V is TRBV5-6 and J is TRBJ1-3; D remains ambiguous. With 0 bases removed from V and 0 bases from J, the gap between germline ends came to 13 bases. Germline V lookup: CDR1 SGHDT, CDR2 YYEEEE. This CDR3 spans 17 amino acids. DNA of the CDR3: TGTGCCAGCAGCTTGGGAGTGATGGGAGTCTCTGGAAACACCATATATTTT. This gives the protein CASSLGVMGVSGNTIYF.

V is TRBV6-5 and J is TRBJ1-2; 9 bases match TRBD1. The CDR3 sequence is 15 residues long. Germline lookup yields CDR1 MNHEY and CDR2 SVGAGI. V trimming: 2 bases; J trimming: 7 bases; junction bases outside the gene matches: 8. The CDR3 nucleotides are TGTGCCAGCAGTTACACAGGACAGGGGTTCTCTGGCTACACCTTC. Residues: CASSYTGQGFSGYTF.

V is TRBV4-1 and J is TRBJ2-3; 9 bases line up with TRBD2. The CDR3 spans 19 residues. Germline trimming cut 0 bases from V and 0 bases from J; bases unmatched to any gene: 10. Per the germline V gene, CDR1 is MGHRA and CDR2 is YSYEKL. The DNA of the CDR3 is TGCGCCAGCAGCCAAGATGTGAAGGCTAGCGGGATTAGCACAGATACGCAGTATTTT. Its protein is CASSQDVKASGISTDTQYF.

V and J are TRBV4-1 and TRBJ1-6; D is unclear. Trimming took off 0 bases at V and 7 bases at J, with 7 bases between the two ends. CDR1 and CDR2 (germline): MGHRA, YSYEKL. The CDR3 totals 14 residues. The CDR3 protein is CASSQEGFNSPLHF. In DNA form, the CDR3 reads TGCGCCAGCAGCCAAGAGGGCTTCAATTCACCCCTCCACTTT.

The CDR3 DNA is TGCGCCAGCAGCTCAGATTGGGGGCGCGGAGCTTTCTTT. Encoded protein: CASSSDWGRGAFF. The genes are TRBV5-1 and TRBJ1-1; maybe TRBD1 (6 bases). The V end was cut by 3 bases, the J end by 10 bases, with 16 bases between. This CDR3 region has 13 residues. Germline CDR1 and CDR2: SGHRS and YFSETQ.

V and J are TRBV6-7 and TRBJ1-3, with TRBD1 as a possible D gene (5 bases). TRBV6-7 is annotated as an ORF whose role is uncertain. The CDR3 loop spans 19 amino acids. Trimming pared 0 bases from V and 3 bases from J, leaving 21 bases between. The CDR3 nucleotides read TGTGCCAGCAGTTACTCGGGCAGGGCGGATGGGGTCAGTGGAAACACCATATATTTT. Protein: CASSYSGRADGVSGNTIYF.

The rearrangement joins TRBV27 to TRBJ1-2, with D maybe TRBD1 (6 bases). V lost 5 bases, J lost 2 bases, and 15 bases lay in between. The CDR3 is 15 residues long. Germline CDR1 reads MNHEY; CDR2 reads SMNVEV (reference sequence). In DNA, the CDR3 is TGTGCCAGCAGTCCTAGACAGGTTAAGAACTATGGCTACACCTTC. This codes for CASSPRQVKNYGYTF.

CDR3 sequence: CASYGGGITEAFF. CDR3 sequence (DNA): TGCGCCAGCTACGGGGGTGGGATCACTGAAGCTTTCTTT. The chain couples TRBV5-1 to TRBJ1-1; D possibly corresponds to TRBD1 (5 bases). The CDR3 covers 13 residues. V lost 7 bases and J lost 4, with 14 bases in between. The germline CDR1 and CDR2 sequences are SGHRS and YFSETQ.

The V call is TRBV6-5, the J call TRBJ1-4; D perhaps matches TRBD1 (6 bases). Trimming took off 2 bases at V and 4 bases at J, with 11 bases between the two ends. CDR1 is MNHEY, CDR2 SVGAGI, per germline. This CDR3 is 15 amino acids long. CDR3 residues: CASSYATGFNEKLFF. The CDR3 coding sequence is TGTGCCAGCAGTTACGCGACAGGCTTTAATGAAAAACTGTTTTTT.

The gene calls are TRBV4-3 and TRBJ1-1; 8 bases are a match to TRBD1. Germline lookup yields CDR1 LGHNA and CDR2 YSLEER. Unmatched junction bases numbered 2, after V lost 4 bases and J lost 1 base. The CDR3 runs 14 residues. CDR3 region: CASSPGQGNTEAFF. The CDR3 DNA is TGCGCCAGCAGCCCCGGACAGGGGAACACTGAAGCTTTCTTT.

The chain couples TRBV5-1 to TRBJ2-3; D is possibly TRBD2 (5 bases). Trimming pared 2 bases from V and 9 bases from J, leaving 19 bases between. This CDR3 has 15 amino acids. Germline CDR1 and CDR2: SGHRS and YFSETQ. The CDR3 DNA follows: TGCGCCAGCAGCTTACGCACGGACCCCCGCGGGACGCAGTATTTT. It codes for CASSLRTDPRGTQYF.

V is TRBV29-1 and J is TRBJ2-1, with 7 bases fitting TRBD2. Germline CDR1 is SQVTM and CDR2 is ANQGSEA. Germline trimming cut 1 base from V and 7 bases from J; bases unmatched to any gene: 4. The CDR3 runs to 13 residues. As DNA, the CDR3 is TGCAGCGTTGAAGTGAGGGAGGGGAATGAGCAGTTCTTC. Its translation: CSVEVREGNEQFF.